Sequencing of this T cell receptor (beta chain) was carried out in a study of control samples from healthy donors and cancer patients (TCRdb year 2020). Library preparation employed the immunoSEQ multiplex PCR assay. Held by TCRdb, this immuneACCESS table contains in-frame sequences only and omits some clones. Under half of the omission traces to an unresolved V gene where checked; the cause of the rest is unknown. The sample table shows about 130,000 clones, and over 90% are seen once. The top ten clones comprise around 14% of the sample. Trimming costs V 0 bases and J 5 bases, and their ends lie 18 bases apart. CDR1 and CDR2, per the germline V gene, are SGHDT and YYEEEE. Spanning cysteine to phenylalanine, the CDR3 consists of 16 amino acids. Of all the DNA, just the CDR3 is kept, 48 bases in frame from base 1. Comment on this clone: Its antigen is not yet known. Base qualities are not at hand, and no much larger clone is one base apart.

This chain joins TRBV5-6 to TRBJ2-7; a tentative D match to TRBD1 spans 5 bases. Sequencing was carried out using PBMCs. This TCR derives from a man aged 60-69 years with colorectal cancer. The CDR3 sequence is CASSLGSLAGKNEQYF. The DNA reads TGTGCCAGCAGCTTGGGTTCGTTGGCAGGGAAGAACGAGCAGTACTTC. Here the CDR3 is joined to the reference TRBV5-6 and TRBJ2-7 genes, and the full variable domain is: DAGVTQSPTHLIKTRGQQVTLRCSPKSGHDTVSWYQQALGQGPQFIFQYYEEEERQRGNFPDRFSGHQFPNYSSELNVNALLLGDSALYLCASSLGSLAGKNEQYFGPGTRLTVT.